This T cell receptor (beta chain) stems from a study of T cells in Graves' hyperthyroidism and ophthalmopathy. Amplification of TCR beta CDR3 regions used RNA as the template. HTBI primers drove first-round RT-PCR of the TCR CDR3. MiXCR, applied by TCRdb to the multiplex PCR reads, yields one record per CDR3 protein. The sample lists fewer than 550,000 distinct CDR3 sequences; approximately 25% were seen once. This clonotype was counted a few times. The CDR3 sequence is 12 residues long. The V end was cut by 0 bases, the J end by 8 bases, with 7 bases between. The TCR originated in a woman aged 25 to 39 with Graves' ophthalmopathy. The V gene is TRBV12-3 or TRBV12-4, the J gene TRBJ1-2; D unclear. Input material: blood. The CDR3 protein is CASSLANRGYTF. The CDR3 DNA follows: TGTGCCAGCAGTTTAGCGAACCGGGGCTACACCTTC.